This section outlines one T cell receptor (beta chain) sequence together with its context. This specimen belongs to a study of cytomegalovirus exposure and HLA in healthy donors. J lost 7 bases, V lost 0 bases, and 7 bases had no gene match. The CDR3 runs 16 residues. CDR1 MNHEY and CDR2 SVGAGI come from the germline V gene. PCR employed 60 Vbeta and 13 Jbeta primers. TCRdb's table, derived via immunoSEQ multiplex PCR, lists solely in-frame clones and lacks some. The sample records 93,000 or so clones, 60% to 80% being singletons. The sequenced material came from PBMCs. The rearrangement uses TRBV6-5 and TRBJ2-1, with 9 bases identical to TRBD2. This clonotype was obtained from a man aged 45-60 years in good health and CMV-seropositive. The CDR3 DNA reads TGTGCCAGCAGTTACTCAAGTAGCGGGAGCTATAATGAGCAGTTCTTC. This encodes CASSYSSSGSYNEQFF.